Listed here are 32 T cell receptor beta chains from one sample, sequenced in a study of OX40 agonist ivuxolimab in advanced cancers. Method: immunoSEQ multiplex PCR; TCRdb's copy keeps in-frame clones and lacks some. The sample has roughly 80,000 clones; about 89% are singletons. Sequencing used CD4+ or CD8+ T cells sorted from blood, obtained in a trial of the OX40 agonist ivuxolimab. All receptors come from an adult with an advanced solid tumor such as melanoma, head and neck, liver or kidney cancer.

V gene TRBV2 combines with J gene TRBJ1-2, with 8 bases matching TRBD1. CDR3 length equals 16 residues. V was pared by 6 bases and J by 0 bases, with 9 bases of the junction left unmatched. Germline V CDR1 and CDR2: SNHLY, FYNNEI. The CDR3 protein is CASSPTGTGTNYGYTF. The CDR3 DNA reads as TGTGCCAGCAGCCCTACCGGGACAGGAACTAACTATGGCTACACCTTC.

The rearrangement links TRBV30 to TRBJ2-2; maybe TRBD1 (6 bases). The V gene lost 1 base and the J gene lost 6 bases, with 6 bases spanning the gap. Per germline, CDR1 GTSNPN and CDR2 SVGIG (reference sequence). The CDR3 has 12 residues. CDR3 amino acids: CAWSAGAGELFF. Written as DNA, the CDR3 is TGTGCCTGGAGTGCAGGGGCCGGGGAGCTGTTTTTT. Full variable domain (rest looked up from reference TRBV30 and TRBJ2-2): SQTIHQWPATLVQPVGSPLSLECTVEGTSNPNLYWYRQAAGRGLQLLFYSVGIGQISSEVPQNLSASRPQDRQFILSSKKLLLSDSGFYLCAWSAGAGELFFGEGSRLTVL.

The chain uses TRBV10-1 and TRBJ2-2; the D is unclear. Germline V gene sequence: CDR1 WNHNN, CDR2 SYGVQD (reference sequence). V gave up 5 bases and J gave up 4 bases, with 5 bases separating them. CDR3 length equals 12 residues. As DNA, the CDR3 is TGCGCCAGCAGTCGGACCACCGGGGAGCTGTTTTTT. Its protein is CASSRTTGELFF.

A remark on this clone: Within the sample, other DNA sequences also encode this same CDR3. The chain joins TRBV6-5 to TRBJ1-1; maybe TRBD1 (6 bases). The CDR3 consists of 12 residues. The V and J ends lost 8 bases and 5 bases respectively, with 12 bases between them. Germline CDR1 is MNHEY and CDR2 is SVGAGI. The CDR3 spells CASRGGTTEAFF. The CDR3 region has the DNA TGTGCCAGCCGAGGGGGAACAACTGAAGCTTTCTTT.

The V call is TRBV7-8, the J call TRBJ1-3, with no clear D. This CDR3 has 15 amino acids. V lost 2 bases and J lost 0, with 8 bases in between. Germline V gives CDR1 SGHVS, CDR2 FQNEAQ. The CDR3 DNA reads as TGTGCCAGCAGCTTAACGGAAATCTCTGGAAACACCATATATTTT. Amino acid sequence: CASSLTEISGNTIYF.

The chain recombines TRBV29-1 with TRBJ2-7; D perhaps matches TRBD1 (6 bases). CDR3 length equals 14 residues. Germline values: CDR1 SQVTM, CDR2 ANQGSEA. Deletions cut 4 bases from V and 3 bases from J, with 16 bases between. Here the CDR3 reads CSVGSIRGDYEQYF. CDR3 in DNA: TGCAGCGTTGGATCGATCAGGGGAGACTACGAGCAGTACTTC.

The rearrangement joins TRBV27 to TRBJ1-4, with D perhaps TRBD1 (6 bases). This CDR3 has 15 residues. V was pared by 4 bases and J by 8 bases, with 17 bases between. Germline V CDR1 and CDR2: MNHEY, SMNVEV (reference sequence). DNA for the CDR3: TGTGCCAGCAGTTCTTACAGGGAAATTCGGGAAAAACTGTTTTTT. It yields the protein CASSSYREIREKLFF.

The rearrangement links TRBV30 to TRBJ1-1; the D gene is possibly TRBD1 (6 bases). Germline CDR1 is GTSNPN and CDR2 is SVGIG (reference sequence). V shed 0 bases and J shed 1 base, with 15 bases lying between them. CDR3 length equals 16 residues. CDR3 nucleotide sequence: TGTGCCTGGAGTGTACCCCAGGGGCGGGGGAACACTGAAGCTTTCTTT. It codes for CAWSVPQGRGNTEAFF.

The chain joins TRBV5-1 to TRBJ1-2, with D hard to call. Trimming left V 0 bases short and J 2 bases short, with 8 bases between. This CDR3 has 14 residues. Germline-derived CDR1 and CDR2 are SGHRS and YFSETQ. The CDR3 DNA reads as TGCGCCAGCAGCTTGGGAGGAGAGAACTATGGCTACACCTTC. This encodes CASSLGGENYGYTF.

There are a few counts of this clone. The rearrangement links TRBV7-2 to TRBJ2-5; D unresolved. CDR1 is SGHTA, CDR2 FQGNSA, per germline. V was shortened by 4 bases and J by 5 bases, with 14 bases between the two germline ends. The CDR3 contains 14 residues. The CDR3 region has the DNA TGTGCCAGCAGCTATCCAGCAGGCGCGGAGACCCAGTACTTC. It is translated as CASSYPAGAETQYF. The whole variable domain, filled in from reference TRBV7-2 and TRBJ2-5, reads GAGVSQSPSNKVTEKGKDVELRCDPISGHTALYWYRQSLGQGLEFLIYFQGNSAPDKSGLPSDRFSAERTGGSVSTLTIQRTQQEDSAVYLCASSYPAGAETQYFGPGTRLLVL.

The V gene is TRBV6-5, the J gene TRBJ2-1; D is uncertain. This CDR3 is built from 11 residues. The germline V gene has CDR1 MNHEY and CDR2 SVGAGI. With 2 bases removed from V and 9 bases from J, the gap between germline ends came to 5 bases. The CDR3 nucleotides are TGTGCCAGCAGTTACCGCGGTGAGCAGTTCTTC. It translates to CASSYRGEQFF.

The chain is built from TRBV10-2 and TRBJ2-4, with 7 bases fitting TRBD2. Losses at the gene ends were 4 bases for V and 0 bases for J; bases not matched to a gene: 15. Germline V gene data show CDR1 as WSHSY and CDR2 as SAAADI. This CDR3 region has 19 residues. CDR3 sequence: CASSVLTAGPPRAKNIQYF. The CDR3 region has the DNA TGCGCCAGCAGTGTCCTGACAGCGGGACCCCCGAGAGCCAAAAACATTCAGTACTTC.

CDR3 coding DNA: TGTGCCAGCTCACCCCGGGATCTAAAATACAATGAGCAGTTCTTC. Its translation: CASSPRDLKYNEQFF. This sequence joins TRBV18 and TRBJ2-1; maybe TRBD2 (5 bases). V lost 3 bases and J 4 bases, leaving 13 bases between the germline ends. The CDR3 is 15 amino acids. CDR1 and CDR2 (germline): KGHSH, LQKENI.

This clone was counted a few times. The rearrangement joins TRBV7-2 to TRBJ2-1; 9 bases are a match to TRBD1. There are 15 residues in the CDR3. In germline, CDR1 is SGHTA, CDR2 FQGNSA. Unmatched junction bases numbered 12, after V lost 5 bases and J lost 10 bases. The CDR3 coding sequence is TGTGCCAGCAGCCCCCCAGGGACAGGGAAGAGAGAGCAGTTCTTC. Amino acids: CASSPPGTGKREQFF.

The rearrangement joins TRBV6-1 to TRBJ1-1; tentatively, D is TRBD1 (6 bases). Germline CDR1 reads MNHNS; CDR2 reads SASEGT. The V and J ends lost 8 bases and 4 bases respectively, with 14 bases between them. The length of the CDR3 is 13 residues. In DNA, the CDR3 is TGTGCCAGCCTAACAGGGTCGGGCACTGAAGCTTTCTTT. This sequence encodes CASLTGSGTEAFF.

The sample holds a few counts of this clone. The chain joins TRBV6-1 to TRBJ2-7; D is unclear. CDR1 MNHNS and CDR2 SASEGT come from the germline V gene. The CDR3 consists of 12 residues. Between the trimmed V and J ends, which lost 1 base and 7 bases, there was a span of 8 bases. CDR3 sequence (DNA): TGTGCCAGCAGTGAAGTACGGTGGGAGCAGTACTTC. Translating gives CASSEVRWEQYF.

The chain has TRBV5-8 and TRBJ2-3, with 7 positions matching TRBD1. Germline lookup yields CDR1 SGHTS and CDR2 YDEGEE. The CDR3 has 15 residues. The junction had 6 bases not matched to a gene; V was cut back by 4 bases and J by 1 base. The CDR3 sequence is CASSRRQGGTDTQYF. The CDR3 coding sequence is TGTGCCAGCAGCCGCAGACAGGGAGGCACAGATACGCAGTATTTT. Using reference TRBV5-8 and TRBJ2-3 for the parts outside the CDR3, the full variable domain is EAGVTQSPTHLIKTRGQQATLRCSPISGHTSVYWYQQALGLGLQFLLWYDEGEERNRGNFPPRFSGRQFPNYSSELNVNALELEDSALYLCASSRRQGGTDTQYFGPGTRLTVL.

The genes are TRBV2 and TRBJ1-5; no clear D gene. V shed 1 base and J shed 4 bases, with 11 bases lying between them. The CDR3 is made up of 15 amino acids. The germline V gene has CDR1 SNHLY and CDR2 FYNNEI. The CDR3 here is CASSEEVGPNQPQHF. CDR3 nucleotides: TGTGCCAGCAGTGAAGAGGTAGGGCCTAATCAGCCCCAGCATTTT.

The gene calls are TRBV7-2 and TRBJ2-1; D remains unclear. This CDR3 contains 14 residues. V shed 3 bases and J shed 0 bases, with 6 bases lying between them. Germline CDR1 and CDR2: SGHTA and FQGNSA. DNA of the CDR3: TGTGCCAGCAGCTTGAGTAGCTCCTACAATGAGCAGTTCTTC. This gives the protein CASSLSSSYNEQFF.

The V and J genes are TRBV7-2 and TRBJ1-2; tentatively, D is TRBD1 (5 bases). The CDR3 sequence is 15 residues long. Germline V gene data show CDR1 as SGHTA and CDR2 as FQGNSA. V lost 6 bases and J lost 4, with 18 bases in between. CDR3 in amino acids: CASSPPQQEIYGYTF. The CDR3 region has the DNA TGTGCCAGCAGTCCCCCCCAACAGGAGATCTATGGCTACACCTTC.

The chain recombines TRBV27 with TRBJ2-1; 13 nucleotides match TRBD2. The CDR3 loop spans 16 amino acids. CDR1 and CDR2 (germline): MNHEY, SMNVEV (reference sequence). The V and J ends lost 4 bases and 12 bases, in that order; junction bases with no gene match: 12. CDR3 DNA: TGTGCCAGCAGTTCAGATAGACTAGCGGGAGGAAGCGTGCAGTTCTTC. It specifies CASSSDRLAGGSVQFF.

The chain combines TRBV10-1 with TRBJ2-2; D may be TRBD1 (7 bases). V lost 0 bases and J lost 4, with 12 bases in between. Germline values: CDR1 WNHNN, CDR2 SYGVQD (reference sequence). The CDR3 has 16 residues. CDR3 sequence: CASSESFQGGTGELFF. CDR3 bases: TGCGCCAGCAGTGAGTCGTTCCAGGGGGGCACCGGGGAGCTGTTTTTT.

The rearrangement joins TRBV18 to TRBJ1-3; D not certain. Per germline, CDR1 KGHSH and CDR2 LQKENI. The CDR3 runs 15 residues. Trimming shortened V by 2 bases and J by 4 bases, and 12 bases separated the two germline ends. The CDR3 loop reads CASSPYREGGNTIYF. The CDR3 nucleotides read TGTGCCAGCTCACCATACAGAGAAGGGGGAAACACCATATATTTT.

The chain recombines TRBV4-2 with TRBJ2-3, with TRBD2 identical over 8 bases. The junction had 3 bases not matched to a gene; V was cut back by 1 base and J by 0 bases. This CDR3 is 16 amino acids long. CDR1 is LGHNA and CDR2 is YNFKEQ in the germline V gene. CDR3 sequence: CASSQASGRSTDTQYF. CDR3 nucleotides: TGTGCCAGCAGCCAAGCCAGCGGGAGAAGCACAGATACGCAGTATTTT.

V gene TRBV9 combines with J gene TRBJ1-1; D is unclear. Germline V CDR1 and CDR2: SGDLS, YYNGEE. This CDR3 has 11 residues. Trimming removed 0 bases from V and 8 bases from J, with 5 bases in between. The DNA for the CDR3 is TGTGCCAGCAGCGTAGTGAAGGAAGCTTTCTTT. This gives the protein CASSVVKEAFF.

This chain links TRBV9 with TRBJ2-3, with a weak D call TRBD2 (5 bases). The length of the CDR3 is 14 residues. Trimming stripped 2 bases from V and 0 bases from J, with 7 bases between. Looked up from germline, CDR1 is SGDLS and CDR2 is YYNGEE. For the CDR3, the DNA is TGTGCCAGCAGCGTCGGCGGGAGCACAGATACGCAGTATTTT. The encoded protein is CASSVGGSTDTQYF.

This sequence joins TRBV6-5 and TRBJ1-2; D gene ambiguous. Looked up from germline, CDR1 is MNHEY and CDR2 is SVGAGI. CDR3 length: 15 amino acids. V lost 4 bases, J lost 2 bases, and 14 bases lay in between. The CDR3 protein is CASSSEAATNYGYTF. DNA of the CDR3: TGTGCCAGCAGTTCCGAGGCAGCCACCAACTATGGCTACACCTTC.

This rearrangement joins TRBV27 to TRBJ1-6, with TRBD1 matching over 8 bases. CDR1 MNHEY and CDR2 SMNVEV come from the germline V gene (reference sequence). V dropped 6 bases and J dropped 6; count of bases not matched to a gene: 4. The length of the CDR3 is 14 residues. CDR3 residues: CASRRTGSNSPLHF. In nucleotides, the CDR3 is TGTGCCAGCAGACGGACAGGGAGTAATTCACCCCTCCACTTT.

The V and J genes are TRBV10-3 and TRBJ1-1; the D is unclear. The CDR3 covers 12 residues. The V and J ends lost 3 bases and 7 bases respectively, with 9 bases between them. Germline-derived CDR1 and CDR2 are ENHRY and SYGVKD. In DNA form, the CDR3 reads TGTGCCATCAGTGATGTGACAATTGAAGCTTTCTTT. Encoded protein: CAISDVTIEAFF.

This sequence joins TRBV6-5 and TRBJ1-5; D remains ambiguous. This CDR3 is built from 13 residues. Trimming cost V 6 bases and J 3 bases, with 9 bases left between them. CDR1 is MNHEY and CDR2 is SVGAGI in the germline V gene. CDR3 loop: CASRPTFNQPQHF. CDR3 bases: TGTGCCAGCAGACCGACTTTCAATCAGCCCCAGCATTTT.

This CDR3 is CAVQGVGYGYTF. CDR3 coding DNA: TGTGCCGTACAGGGGGTGGGCTATGGCTACACCTTC. The V call is TRBV10-3, the J call TRBJ1-2; 8 bases line up with TRBD1. The germline V gene has CDR1 ENHRY and CDR2 SYGVKD. This CDR3 is built from 12 residues. Trimming at V came to 11 bases and at J to 4 bases, leaving 6 bases not matched to a gene.

The chain links TRBV7-9 to TRBJ2-5; 8 positions agree with TRBD1. With 3 bases clipped from V and 4 bases from J, the junction kept 7 bases outside the gene matches. Per the germline V gene, CDR1 is SEHNR and CDR2 is FQNEAQ (reference sequence). This CDR3 region has 15 residues. This CDR3 reads CASSFRGQGAETQYF. CDR3 coding DNA: TGTGCCAGCAGCTTCCGCGGCCAGGGGGCAGAGACCCAGTACTTC.